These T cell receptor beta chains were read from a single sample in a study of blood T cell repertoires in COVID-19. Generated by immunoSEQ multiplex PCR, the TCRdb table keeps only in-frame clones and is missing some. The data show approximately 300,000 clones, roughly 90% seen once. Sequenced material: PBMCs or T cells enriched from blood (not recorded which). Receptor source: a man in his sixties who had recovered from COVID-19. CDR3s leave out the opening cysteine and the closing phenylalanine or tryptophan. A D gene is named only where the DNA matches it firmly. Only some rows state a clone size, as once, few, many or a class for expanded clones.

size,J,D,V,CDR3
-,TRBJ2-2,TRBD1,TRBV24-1,ATSDWKRGGGGELF
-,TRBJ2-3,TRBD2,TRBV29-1,SVGLAGLFTDTQY
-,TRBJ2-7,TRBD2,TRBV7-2,ASSPGTSGRSYEQY
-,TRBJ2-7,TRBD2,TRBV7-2,ASSPRGGYYEQY
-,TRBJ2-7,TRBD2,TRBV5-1,ASSWTSAYEQY
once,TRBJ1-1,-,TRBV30,AWTPLRTRGTEAF
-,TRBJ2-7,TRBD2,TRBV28,ASSTPGGSSYEQY
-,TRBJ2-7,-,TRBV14,ASSREGGSYEQY
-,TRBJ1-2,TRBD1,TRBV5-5,ASSLASAGQGFNGYT
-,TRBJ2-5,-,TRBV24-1,ATSGHGSSKETQY
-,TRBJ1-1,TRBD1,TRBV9,ASSVTGGGTEAF
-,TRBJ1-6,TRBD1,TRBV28,ASSLKAPAQGALH
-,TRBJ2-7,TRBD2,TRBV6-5,ATGGAGFSSYEQY
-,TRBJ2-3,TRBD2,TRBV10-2,ASTKGTSGRNTDTQY
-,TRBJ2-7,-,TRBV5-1,ASSLDAGGVYEQY
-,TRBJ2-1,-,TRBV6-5,ASSYTNRPYNEQF
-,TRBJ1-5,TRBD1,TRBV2,ASSIQGQGNQPQH
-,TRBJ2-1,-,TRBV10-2,ASSYGGLNNEQF
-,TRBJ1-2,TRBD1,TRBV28,ASSSGTGVGGYT